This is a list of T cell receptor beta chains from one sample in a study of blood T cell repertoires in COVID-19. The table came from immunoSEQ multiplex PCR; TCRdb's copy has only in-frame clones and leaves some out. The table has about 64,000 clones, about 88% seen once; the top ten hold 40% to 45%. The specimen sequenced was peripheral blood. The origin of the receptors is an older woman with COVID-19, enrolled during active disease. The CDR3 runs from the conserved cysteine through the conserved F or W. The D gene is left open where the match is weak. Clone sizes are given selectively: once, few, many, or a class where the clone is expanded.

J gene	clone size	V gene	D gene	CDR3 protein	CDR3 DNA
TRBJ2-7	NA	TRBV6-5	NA	CASSYLRQDEQYF	TGTGCCAGCAGTTACTTGAGACAGGACGAGCAGTACTTC
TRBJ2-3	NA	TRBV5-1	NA	CASSPIQGNGGTDTQYF	TGCGCCAGCAGCCCGATACAGGGCAATGGGGGCACAGATACGCAGTATTTT
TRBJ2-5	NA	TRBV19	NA	CASSIGVRAAGAETQYF	TGTGCCAGTAGTATAGGGGTACGAGCGGCGGGGGCCGAGACCCAGTACTTC
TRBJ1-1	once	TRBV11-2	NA	CASSYQQGYTEAFF	TGTGCCAGCAGTTACCAACAGGGATACACTGAAGCTTTCTTT
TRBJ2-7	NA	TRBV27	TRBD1	CASSGRQGPSYEQYF	TGTGCCAGCAGCGGCCGACAGGGGCCATCCTACGAGCAGTACTTC
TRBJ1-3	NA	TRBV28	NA	CASSSGGEGRGNTIYF	TGTGCCAGCAGTTCTGGGGGCGAGGGTCGTGGAAACACCATATATTTT
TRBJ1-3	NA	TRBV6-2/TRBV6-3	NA	CASSFTRTDRSGNTIYF	TGTGCCAGCAGTTTCACTAGGACTGACCGTTCTGGAAACACCATATATTTT
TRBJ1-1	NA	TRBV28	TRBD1	CASSPRGQGESSTEAFF	TGTGCCAGCAGTCCCCGAGGACAGGGAGAAAGTAGCACTGAAGCTTTCTTT
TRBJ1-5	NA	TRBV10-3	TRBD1	CAISVDRHQPQHF	TGTGCCATCAGTGTGGACAGGCATCAGCCCCAGCATTTT
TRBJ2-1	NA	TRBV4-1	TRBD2	CASSQDLGLALNEQFF	TGCGCCAGCAGCCAAGATCTGGGACTAGCTCTCAATGAGCAGTTCTTC
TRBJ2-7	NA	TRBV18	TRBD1	CASSRSDRVISYEQYF	TGTGCCAGCTCACGGTCGGACAGGGTGATTTCGTACGAGCAGTACTTC
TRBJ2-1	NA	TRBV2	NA	CASSSGTSYNEQFF	TGTGCCAGCAGCTCCGGGACTTCCTACAATGAGCAGTTCTTC
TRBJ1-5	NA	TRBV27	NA	CASSLAVSNQPQHF	TGTGCCAGCAGTTTAGCAGTGAGCAATCAGCCCCAGCATTTT
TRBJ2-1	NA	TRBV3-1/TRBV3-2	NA	CASSQEAGDSEQFF	TGTGCCAGCAGCCAAGAAGCCGGAGATAGTGAGCAGTTCTTC
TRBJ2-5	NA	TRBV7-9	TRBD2	CASSLGGLGQETQYF	TGTGCCAGCAGCTTAGGGGGACTAGGCCAAGAGACCCAGTACTTC
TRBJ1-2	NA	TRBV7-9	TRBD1	CASSLRGQGLWYGYTF	TGTGCCAGCAGCTTACGTGGACAGGGGCTTTGGTATGGCTACACCTTC
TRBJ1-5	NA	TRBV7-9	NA	CASSSGDDQPQHF	TGTGCCAGCAGCTCAGGGGACGATCAGCCCCAGCATTTT
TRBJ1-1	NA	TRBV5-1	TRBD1	CASSPGTGGMNTEAFF	TGCGCCAGCAGCCCCGGGACAGGGGGCATGAACACTGAAGCTTTCTTT
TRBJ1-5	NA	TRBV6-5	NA	CASSYSIGDQPQHF	TGTGCCAGCAGTTACTCGATTGGAGATCAGCCCCAGCATTTT
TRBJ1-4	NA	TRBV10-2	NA	CASSDPAGTTEKLFF	TGCGCCAGCAGTGACCCAGCCGGGACAACTGAAAAACTGTTTTTT
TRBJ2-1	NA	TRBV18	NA	CASSPGRIDEQFF	TGTGCCAGCTCACCGGGGCGGATCGATGAGCAGTTCTTC
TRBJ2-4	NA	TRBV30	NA	CAWSVSPRVQYF	TGTGCCTGGAGTGTCTCCCCCCGAGTTCAGTACTTC
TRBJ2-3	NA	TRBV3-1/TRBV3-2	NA	CASSQNSLGDTQYF	TGTGCCAGCAGCCAAAACTCTCTCGGAGATACGCAGTATTTT
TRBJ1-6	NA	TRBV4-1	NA	CASSQVRGSPLHF	TGCGCCAGCAGCCAAGTGCGGGGTTCACCCCTCCACTTT
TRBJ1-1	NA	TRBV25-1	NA	CASSDARGYTEAFF	TGTGCCAGCAGTGACGCAAGGGGGTACACTGAAGCTTTCTTT
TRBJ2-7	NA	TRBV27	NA	CASSPRQSSYEQYF	TGTGCCAGCAGTCCGCGACAGTCCTCCTACGAGCAGTACTTC
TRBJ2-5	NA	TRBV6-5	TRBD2	CASSSSGANQETQYF	TGTGCCAGCAGCTCCAGCGGGGCAAACCAAGAGACCCAGTACTTC
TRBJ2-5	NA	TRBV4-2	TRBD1	CASSQDRVQETQYF	TGTGCCAGCAGCCAGGACAGGGTACAAGAGACCCAGTACTTC
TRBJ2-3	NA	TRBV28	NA	CASSPNTDTQYF	TGTGCCAGCAGTCCTAATACAGATACGCAGTATTTT
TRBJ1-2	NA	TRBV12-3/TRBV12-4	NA	CASCMEIYGYTF	TGTGCCAGTTGTATGGAGATATATGGCTACACCTTC
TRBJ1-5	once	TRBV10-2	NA	CASSEFFDQPQHF	TGCGCCAGCAGTGAGTTTTTCGATCAGCCCCAGCATTTT
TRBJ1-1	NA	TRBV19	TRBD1	CASSLRTGNTEAFF	TGTGCCAGTAGTTTAAGGACAGGGAACACTGAAGCTTTCTTT
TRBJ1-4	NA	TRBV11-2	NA	CASSLGPRDVWTTNEKLFF	TGTGCCAGCAGCTTAGGGCCGCGGGACGTTTGGACAACTAATGAAAAACTGTTTTTT
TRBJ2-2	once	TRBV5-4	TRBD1	CASSYPGTGGIGELFF	TGTGCCAGCAGCTATCCCGGGACAGGAGGGATCGGGGAGCTGTTTTTT
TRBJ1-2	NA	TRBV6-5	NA	CASNSDPLRGGYTF	TGTGCCAGCAATTCGGACCCTCTCAGGGGCGGCTACACCTTC
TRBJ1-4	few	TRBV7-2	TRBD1	CASTLGATGGAEVLFF	TGTGCCAGCACCCTAGGAGCAACAGGGGGAGCGGAAGTGCTGTTTTTT